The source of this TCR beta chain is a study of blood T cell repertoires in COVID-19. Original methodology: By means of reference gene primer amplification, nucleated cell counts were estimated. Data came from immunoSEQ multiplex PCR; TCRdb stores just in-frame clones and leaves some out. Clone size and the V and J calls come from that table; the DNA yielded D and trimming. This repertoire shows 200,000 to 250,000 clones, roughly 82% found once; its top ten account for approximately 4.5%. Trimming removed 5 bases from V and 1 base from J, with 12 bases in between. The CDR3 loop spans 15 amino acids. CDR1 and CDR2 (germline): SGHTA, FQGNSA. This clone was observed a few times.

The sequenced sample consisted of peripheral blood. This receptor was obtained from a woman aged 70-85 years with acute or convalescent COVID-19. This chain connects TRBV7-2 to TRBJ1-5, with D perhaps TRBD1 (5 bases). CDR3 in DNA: TGTGCCAGCAGCGCGGGGACGGGGAGCAATCAGCCCCAGCATTTT. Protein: CASSAGTGSNQPQHF.